A single sample is the source of the 5 T cell receptor beta chains below, sequenced in a study of control samples from healthy donors and cancer patients. Sequencing used immunoSEQ multiplex PCR; TCRdb keeps in-frame clones, though not all of them. The sample lists 150,000 or so clones, roughly 88% seen once, with nearly 5% in the top ten. Material: blood. Receptors were obtained from a woman under 40 in good health.

The chain uses TRBV18 and TRBJ2-5; 7 bases align to TRBD1. With 3 bases clipped from V and 5 bases from J, the junction kept 3 bases outside the gene matches. The CDR3 has 13 amino acids. The germline CDR1 and CDR2 sequences are KGHSH and LQKENI. The CDR3 bases are TGTGCCAGCTCACCGATGACAGGGGAGACCCAGTACTTC. Its translation: CASSPMTGETQYF. Full variable domain (missing parts from reference TRBV18 and TRBJ2-5): NAGVMQNPRHLVRRRGQEARLRCSPMKGHSHVYWYRQLPEEGLKFMVYLQKENIIDESGMPKERFSAEFPKEGPSILRIQQVVRGDSAAYFCASSPMTGETQYFGPGTRLLVL.

The chain carries TRBV11-2 and TRBJ2-5; D is tentatively TRBD1 or TRBD2 (5 bases each). Germline CDR1 and CDR2: SGHAT and FQNNGV. Trimming left V 4 bases short and J 6 bases short, with 12 bases between. This CDR3 has 13 residues. The CDR3 loop is CASSSGPGKTQYF. Here the CDR3 DNA reads TGTGCCAGCAGCTCGGGGCCGGGGAAGACCCAGTACTTC.

The rearrangement links TRBV4-2 to TRBJ2-7; D is unclear. This CDR3 has 15 amino acids. The V gene's germline CDR1 is LGHNA and CDR2 YNFKEQ. V was clipped by 1 base and J by 3 bases, with 13 bases between them. The CDR3 loop is CASSQAPGRFYEQYF. CDR3 bases: TGTGCCAGCAGCCAAGCCCCCGGCCGGTTCTACGAGCAGTACTTC.

The rearrangement links TRBV5-1 to TRBJ2-1, with D perhaps TRBD2 (6 bases). This CDR3 contains 15 residues. CDR1 and CDR2 (germline): SGHRS, YFSETQ. Between the trimmed V and J ends, which lost 4 bases and 3 bases, there was a span of 14 bases. The CDR3 nucleotides are TGCGCCAGCAGCCCCCCGGGACTGCACTACAATGAGCAGTTCTTC. Encoded protein: CASSPPGLHYNEQFF.

Regarding this clone: One end of the junction does not line up with germline, which may come from a read error. V usage is TRBV4-2 and J usage is TRBJ2-7, with D possibly TRBD2 on 5 matching bases. The CDR3 consists of 14 residues. CDR1 and CDR2 from the germline V gene are LGHNA and YNFKEQ. CDR3 protein: CASSQGGLAYEQYF. In DNA, the CDR3 is TGTGCCAGCAGTCAAGGCGGGCTAGCTTACGAGCAGTACTTC.